Included here is one TCR beta chain sequence, with context. The data originate from a study of OX40 agonist ivuxolimab in advanced cancers. The V segment lost 1 base and the J segment 6 bases; nucleotides outside the gene matches: 4. Germline CDR1 reads KGHSH; CDR2 reads LQKENI. CDR3 length: 14 amino acids. The repertoire was sequenced with immunoSEQ multiplex PCR; TCRdb's copy has only in-frame clones and lacks some. The data show about 98,000 clones, with 80% to 90% seen just once and around 0.82% held by the top ten. The TCR was taken from an adult with an advanced solid tumor such as melanoma, head and neck, liver or kidney cancer. The J gene is TRBJ2-3, the V gene TRBV18; 7 bases line up with TRBD1. The specimen comprised CD4+ or CD8+ T cells sorted from blood, sampled in a trial of the OX40 agonist ivuxolimab. For the CDR3, the DNA is TGTGCCAGCTCACCACTGACAGGGTGGGATACGCAGTATTTT. This codes for CASSPLTGWDTQYF.